The rows below give T cell receptor beta chains drawn from one sample of a study of PD-1 blockade in classical Hodgkin lymphoma. Data came from immunoSEQ multiplex PCR; TCRdb stores just in-frame clones and leaves some out. The sample holds some 27,000 clones, around 80% seen once. The source was peripheral blood mononuclear cells (PBMCs), collected before the fourth cycle of nivolumab. All receptors come from a human donor with classical Hodgkin lymphoma. CDR3s include the opening cysteine and the closing phenylalanine or tryptophan. D genes are given only for firm matches. The size entry is marked missing in some rows and otherwise reads once, few, many or a size class.

V,D,size,J,CDR3,DNA
TRBV6-5,TRBD2,NA,TRBJ2-1,CASNLAGGPGEQFF,TGTGCCAGCAACCTAGCGGGAGGGCCTGGTGAGCAGTTCTTC
TRBV6-1,TRBD2,NA,TRBJ2-7,CASSEGTRNSEQYF,TGTGCCAGCAGTGAAGGGACTAGGAACTCCGAGCAGTACTTC
TRBV18,NA,NA,TRBJ2-1,CASSRDTVNEQFF,TGTGCCAGCTCCCGGGACACAGTCAATGAGCAGTTCTTC
TRBV28,NA,NA,TRBJ1-2,CASSLRLPYATDGYTF,TGTGCCAGCAGTTTACGCCTGCCCTACGCGACAGATGGCTACACCTTC
TRBV2,NA,NA,TRBJ2-1,CASSSESYNEQFF,TGTGCCAGCAGCTCTGAGTCCTACAATGAGCAGTTCTTC
TRBV29-1,TRBD2,NA,TRBJ2-3,CSVVGAGTSGPDTQYF,TGCAGCGTTGTGGGCGCGGGGACTAGCGGGCCAGATACGCAGTATTTT
TRBV7-9,TRBD1,NA,TRBJ1-1,CASSNTGGTEAFF,TGTGCCAGCAGCAATACAGGGGGCACTGAAGCTTTCTTT
TRBV5-1,NA,NA,TRBJ2-3,CASSELGSRTDTQYF,TGCGCCAGCAGCGAACTAGGGTCGCGCACAGATACGCAGTATTTT
TRBV6-6,NA,once,TRBJ1-5,CASRSNQPQHF,TGTGCCAGCAGGAGCAATCAGCCCCAGCATTTT
TRBV28,NA,NA,TRBJ1-1,CASSLWATGGTEAFF,TGTGCCAGCAGTTTATGGGCCACGGGTGGCACTGAAGCTTTCTTT
TRBV10-3,TRBD2,few,TRBJ2-3,CAISLVVAGGTDTQYF,TGTGCCATCAGCCTGGTGGTAGCGGGAGGTACAGATACGCAGTATTTT
TRBV16,NA,NA,TRBJ2-1,CASSSTGRGEQFF,TGTGCCAGCAGCTCTACGGGCCGGGGTGAGCAGTTCTTC
TRBV19,NA,NA,TRBJ1-5,CASSQGWGSNQPQHF,TGTGCCAGTAGTCAGGGATGGGGTAGCAATCAGCCCCAGCATTTT
TRBV6-1,NA,NA,TRBJ1-2,CASSAKGGIPYYGYTF,TGTGCCAGCAGTGCGAAGGGGGGGATCCCCTACTATGGCTACACCTTC
TRBV4-2,TRBD1,NA,TRBJ1-6,CASSQEGGQATYNSPLHF,TGTGCCAGCAGCCAAGAGGGAGGACAGGCCACTTATAATTCACCCCTCCACTTT
TRBV14,NA,NA,TRBJ1-3,CASSQPAFSSGNTIYF,TGTGCCAGCAGCCAACCAGCCTTTTCCTCTGGAAACACCATATATTTT
TRBV28,TRBD2,NA,TRBJ2-3,CASSLPSGMGDTQYF,TGTGCCAGCAGTTTACCTAGCGGGATGGGAGATACGCAGTATTTT
TRBV19,NA,NA,TRBJ1-1,CASTTGHGAFF,TGTGCCAGTACCACCGGACATGGGGCTTTCTTT
TRBV6-5,TRBD1,NA,TRBJ2-1,CASSSMAGTGTNEQFF,TGTGCCAGCAGTTCCATGGCCGGGACAGGGACAAATGAGCAGTTCTTC
TRBV27,TRBD2,few,TRBJ2-3,CASRKTSGPVIDTQYF,TGTGCCAGCAGGAAAACTAGCGGGCCGGTCATAGATACGCAGTATTTT
TRBV29-1,NA,once,TRBJ2-7,CSAIIQNTYEQYF,TGCAGCGCTATAATACAGAACACCTACGAGCAGTACTTC
TRBV27,NA,NA,TRBJ1-5,CASSRAIGNQPQHF,TGTGCCAGCAGCCGAGCCATAGGCAATCAGCCCCAGCATTTT
TRBV6-1,TRBD1,few,TRBJ1-4,CASSEIGYRGIFEKLFF,TGTGCCAGCAGTGAAATTGGTTACAGGGGAATTTTTGAAAAACTGTTTTTT
TRBV7-9,NA,NA,TRBJ2-5,CASSQLAGMQETQYF,TGTGCCAGCAGCCAATTGGCGGGGATGCAAGAGACCCAGTACTTC
TRBV5-1,TRBD2,NA,TRBJ2-7,CASSITAGAEEQYF,TGCGCCAGCAGCATCACAGCGGGAGCGGAAGAGCAGTACTTC
TRBV5-4,NA,NA,TRBJ1-4,CASSLGAFEEKLFF,TGTGCCAGCAGCTTGGGTGCTTTTGAGGAAAAACTGTTTTTT
TRBV19,TRBD1,NA,TRBJ2-2,CASSPSGQGANTGELFF,TGTGCCAGTAGTCCGTCGGGACAGGGGGCGAACACCGGGGAGCTGTTTTTT
TRBV19,NA,NA,TRBJ2-1,CASSISPSGSYNEQFF,TGTGCCAGTAGTATATCCCCAAGTGGCAGCTACAATGAGCAGTTCTTC
TRBV29-1,TRBD2,NA,TRBJ2-1,CSVKAGVGNEQFF,TGCAGCGTGAAAGCGGGAGTCGGGAATGAGCAGTTCTTC
TRBV6-1,NA,NA,TRBJ2-3,CASSSVSTDTQYF,TGTGCCAGCAGCTCTGTGAGCACAGATACGCAGTATTTT
TRBV6-1,NA,NA,TRBJ2-6,CASSKGLGANVLTF,TGTGCCAGCAGTAAGGGGCTAGGGGCCAACGTCCTGACTTTC
TRBV19,NA,NA,TRBJ2-7,CATGRAGEQYF,TGTGCCACTGGAAGGGCCGGAGAGCAGTACTTC
TRBV6-1,TRBD2,NA,TRBJ2-1,CASSHSGRVNEQFF,TGTGCCAGCAGCCATAGCGGGAGGGTCAATGAGCAGTTCTTC
TRBV5-5,NA,once,TRBJ1-2,CASSSRGAYYGYTF,TGTGCCAGCAGCAGCCGAGGAGCCTACTATGGCTACACCTTC
TRBV19,NA,NA,TRBJ2-1,CASSIVRPSLRYNEQFF,TGTGCCAGTAGTATAGTGAGACCCTCACTGAGATACAATGAGCAGTTCTTC
TRBV18,TRBD1,NA,TRBJ1-2,CASSPERTGSGYTF,TGTGCCAGCTCACCAGAAAGGACAGGGAGCGGCTACACCTTC
TRBV30,NA,few,TRBJ2-5,CAWSEETQYF,TGTGCCTGGAGTGAGGAGACCCAGTACTTC
TRBV13,TRBD2,NA,TRBJ2-7,CASSLAAYSGRKDEQYF,TGTGCCAGCAGCTTAGCCGCGTACAGCGGGAGAAAGGACGAGCAGTACTTC
TRBV19,TRBD1,once,TRBJ2-7,CASQSTGHHEQYF,TGTGCCAGCCAATCGACAGGGCACCACGAGCAGTACTTC
TRBV30,NA,NA,TRBJ2-5,CAWSVIGETQYF,TGTGCCTGGAGTGTAATTGGGGAGACCCAGTACTTC
TRBV7-3,TRBD1,NA,TRBJ2-2,CASRPDRGNIIGELFF,TGTGCCAGCAGACCGGACAGGGGAAATATTATCGGGGAGCTGTTTTTT
TRBV10-3,TRBD2,NA,TRBJ2-1,CATVKNPLAGVNEQFF,TGTGCCACCGTCAAAAACCCATTAGCGGGAGTGAATGAGCAGTTCTTC
TRBV19,NA,medium-sized,TRBJ1-2,CASSIKGDVSGYTF,TGTGCCAGTAGTATAAAGGGGGACGTTTCTGGCTACACCTTC
TRBV28,NA,NA,TRBJ2-3,CATQGGLTDTQYF,TGTGCCACTCAGGGGGGGTTAACAGATACGCAGTATTTT
TRBV20-1,NA,NA,TRBJ1-2,CSVGSGYTF,TGCAGCGTCGGGTCTGGCTACACCTTC
TRBV15,NA,NA,TRBJ1-1,CATSREVRGEAFF,TGTGCCACCAGCAGAGAGGTCCGGGGTGAAGCTTTCTTT
TRBV9,TRBD2,NA,TRBJ2-2,CASSALAGGGELFF,TGTGCCAGCAGCGCGCTAGCGGGAGGTGGGGAGCTGTTTTTT
TRBV5-5,NA,NA,TRBJ2-7,CASSLGYSYEQYF,TGTGCCAGCAGCTTGGGCTACTCCTACGAGCAGTACTTC
TRBV28,NA,NA,TRBJ2-6,CASSLMRDGANVLTF,TGTGCCAGCAGTTTAATGCGAGACGGGGCCAACGTCCTGACTTTC
TRBV6-1,TRBD2,few,TRBJ2-1,CASIQRESPYNEQFF,TGTGCCAGCATACAGCGGGAGTCCCCCTACAATGAGCAGTTCTTC
TRBV7-8,NA,medium-sized,TRBJ2-4,CASSPRWTPAKNIQYF,TGTGCCAGCAGCCCCCGGTGGACCCCAGCCAAAAACATTCAGTACTTC
TRBV6-1,NA,NA,TRBJ2-5,CASSQLGQETQYF,TGTGCCAGCAGTCAGCTGGGCCAAGAGACCCAGTACTTC
TRBV4-1,TRBD1,few,TRBJ1-2,CASSQEGQGYGYTF,TGCGCCAGCAGCCAAGAGGGACAGGGCTATGGCTACACCTTC